The source of this T cell receptor beta chain is a study of shared T cell receptors in the human thymus. The table came from immunoSEQ multiplex PCR; TCRdb's copy has only in-frame clones and leaves some out. The data contain approximately 760,000 clones, 70% to 90% of them singletons. A further study also used this sample, focusing on human thymus T cells. As reported in that work: Each of the donors was a healthy Finnish infant who was undergoing open corrective cardiac surgery for congenital heart defects. Thymic and blood repertoires appeared to carry a bias in their V and J gene usage. Unrelated individuals had highly overlapping thymic repertoires, as reported in related research.

The TCR comes from a girl under three years old with a congenital heart defect. What was sequenced was thymocytes.

CDR3 in DNA: TGTGCCAGCAACCTTCGACAGGGACGGCGCTACTTTGTTCAGCCCCAGCATTTT. Residues: CASNLRQGRRYFVQPQHF. The chain employs TRBV28 and TRBJ1-5; 7 bases fit TRBD1. The length of the CDR3 is 18 residues. The V gene's germline CDR1 is MDHEN and CDR2 SYDVKM. The ends lost 7 bases at V and 6 bases at J; junction bases unmatched: 21.